The clone carrying this TCR beta chain was found a few times. Its antigen is not known. A sample-barcoded 5' primer and a J-beta primer mix were used in a second PCR of about 6 to 12 cycles. A single record per CDR3 protein comes from TCRdb applying MiXCR to the 5' RACE reads. The sample consists of about 1.6 million distinct CDR3 sequences, about 32% of them appearing once. These data originate in a study of blood T cells in healthy people across ages. This CDR3 is 16 amino acids long. J was trimmed by 7 bases and V by 4 bases; bases with no gene match: 8. In germline, CDR1 is MNHEY, CDR2 SMNVEV (reference sequence). The study, taken as a whole, reports: While age rose, TCR beta diversity per million T cells dropped in a roughly linear way.

Sequencing used blood. The J gene is TRBJ2-1, the V gene TRBV27; 12 bases fit TRBD2. The clonotype was recovered from a woman aged 25-40 years in good health. CDR3: CASSSQLAGGWNEQFF. In DNA form, the CDR3 reads TGTGCCAGCAGTTCCCAACTAGCGGGGGGATGGAATGAGCAGTTCTTC.